Each of the 32 T cell receptor beta chains below was sequenced from the same sample in a study of blood T cell repertoires in COVID-19. Only in-frame clones appear in the TCRdb table, and some are missing; sequencing was by immunoSEQ multiplex PCR. Of about 120,000 clones in the sample, about four fifths were seen once. Specimen: PBMCs or T cells enriched from blood (not recorded which). The receptors shown here come from a woman aged 25 to 39 who had recovered from COVID-19.

The gene calls are TRBV27 and TRBJ1-4; 7 bases agree with TRBD1. Germline-derived CDR1 and CDR2 are MNHEY and SMNVEV (reference sequence). The V segment lost 4 bases and the J segment 3 bases; nucleotides outside the gene matches: 2. The CDR3 is 14 residues long. The CDR3 DNA sequence: TGTGCCAGCAGTTCGGGACAGCCTAATGAAAAACTGTTTTTT. Its translation is CASSSGQPNEKLFF. Full variable domain (missing parts from reference TRBV27 and TRBJ1-4): EAQVTQNPRYLITVTGKKLTVTCSQNMNHEYMSWYRQDPGLGLRQIYYSMNVEVTDKGDVPEGYKVSRKEKRNFPLILESPSPNQTSLYFCASSSGQPNEKLFFGSGTQLSVL.

This clone was seen a handful of times. J is TRBJ1-2 and V is TRBV6-5; 7 nucleotides agree with TRBD1. The CDR3 spans 14 residues. The V and J ends lost 4 bases and 8 bases, in that order; junction bases with no gene match: 10. The germline CDR1 and CDR2 sequences are MNHEY and SVGAGI. The CDR3 region has the DNA TGTGCCAGCAGTTCACTCGAGGGGGCATCGGGCTACACCTTC. Translation gives CASSSLEGASGYTF.

The rearrangement uses TRBV5-5 and TRBJ2-5; TRBD2 might be the D (6 bases). V dropped 1 base and J dropped 7 bases, with 17 bases sitting between them. CDR1 is SGHKS and CDR2 is YYEKEE in the germline V gene (reference sequence). This CDR3 contains 15 residues. The CDR3 region is CASSLTTSPTGTQYF. The CDR3 region has the DNA TGTGCCAGCAGCTTGACCACTAGCCCTACCGGGACCCAGTACTTC.

The chain joins TRBV9 to TRBJ2-2; TRBD2 matches 7 bases. Germline assignment: CDR1 SGDLS and CDR2 YYNGEE. The CDR3 sequence is 14 residues long. Germline trimming cut 6 bases from V and 5 bases from J; bases unmatched to any gene: 7. CDR3 in amino acids: CASNGGRFTGELFF. The CDR3 nucleotides are TGTGCCAGCAACGGCGGGAGATTTACCGGGGAGCTGTTTTTT.

The chain joins TRBV27 to TRBJ1-5, with D perhaps matching TRBD1 (5 bases). Germline V gives CDR1 MNHEY, CDR2 SMNVEV (reference sequence). Trimming cost V 6 bases and J 0 bases, with 12 bases left between them. CDR3 length equals 15 residues. CDR3 nucleotides: TGTGCCAGCAGCCCCGACAGACTTAGCAATCAGCCCCAGCATTTT. Its translation is CASSPDRLSNQPQHF.

This clone was observed a single time. The CDR3 DNA is TGTGCCACCAGTCAGACAGGGGGCACCTACAATGAGCAGTTCTTC. Residues: CATSQTGGTYNEQFF. V and J are TRBV24-1 and TRBJ2-1; 10 bases are shared with TRBD1. With V trimmed by 6 bases and J by 2 bases, 3 bases remained unmatched. Germline loops: CDR1 KGHDR, CDR2 SFDVKD. The CDR3 contains 15 residues.

This clone has only a few counts. The rearrangement joins TRBV7-6 to TRBJ2-7; 9 nucleotides agree with TRBD2. Germline V gives CDR1 SGHVS, CDR2 FNYEAQ. Trimming cost V 0 bases and J 4 bases; bases outside gene matches: 7. The CDR3 consists of 16 residues. The CDR3 here is CASSLAHTSGWYEQYF. CDR3 sequence (DNA): TGTGCCAGCAGCTTAGCGCATACTAGCGGGTGGTACGAGCAGTACTTC.

This rearrangement joins TRBV19 to TRBJ2-3; 12 nucleotides align to TRBD2. This CDR3 contains 23 residues. Germline trimming cut 6 bases from V and 0 bases from J; bases unmatched to any gene: 25. Germline CDR1 is LNHDA and CDR2 is SQIVND (reference sequence). The CDR3 nucleotides read TGTGCCAGTAGACCCCACCGTGGACAGGCCCTAGCGGGAGGGTCTGCTAGCACAGATACGCAGTATTTT. This sequence encodes CASRPHRGQALAGGSASTDTQYF.

The gene calls are TRBV6-6 and TRBJ1-6; 7 nucleotides line up with TRBD1. This CDR3 has 14 residues. Unmatched junction bases numbered 4, after V lost 6 bases and J lost 5 bases. Germline V lookup: CDR1 MNHNY, CDR2 SVGAGI (reference sequence). CDR3 DNA sequence: TGTGCCAGCAGCGGGACAGCACATAATTCACCCCTCCACTTT. Translation gives CASSGTAHNSPLHF.

The gene calls are TRBV11-2 and TRBJ2-7; TRBD2 might be the D (6 bases). The V end lost 2 bases, the J end lost 3 bases, and 23 bases lay between the germline ends. Per germline, CDR1 SGHAT and CDR2 FQNNGV. The CDR3 runs to 18 residues. In DNA, the CDR3 is TGTGCCAGCAGCTTAACGGGTTTGGGCGGGGTCCAAATCTACGAGCAGTACTTC. It yields the protein CASSLTGLGGVQIYEQYF.

The CDR3 DNA is TGTGCCAGCAGCTTACCTACAGGGCTTGGCACTGAAGCTTTCTTT. It is translated as CASSLPTGLGTEAFF. The J gene is TRBJ1-1, the V gene TRBV5-6, with D possibly matching TRBD1 (6 bases). The germline gives CDR1 SGHDT, CDR2 YYEEEE. V lost 2 bases to trimming and J lost 4 bases, with 15 bases between them. The length of the CDR3 is 15 residues.

This clone was counted between two and nine times. The chain is built from TRBV7-9 and TRBJ2-1; 8 nucleotides agree with TRBD2. V shed 1 base, J shed 5 bases, and the junction held 4 bases outside the gene matches. Germline lookup yields CDR1 SEHNR and CDR2 FQNEAQ (reference sequence). The CDR3 has 15 residues. The CDR3 here is CASSLGAGGNNEQFF. CDR3 nucleotides: TGTGCCAGCAGCTTAGGGGCGGGAGGCAACAATGAGCAGTTCTTC.

This chain joins TRBV28 and TRBJ1-4; 9 bases are a match to TRBD1. The CDR3 consists of 18 residues. Per germline, CDR1 MDHEN and CDR2 SYDVKM. The J segment lost 2 bases and the V segment lost 3 bases, leaving 10 bases of the junction unmatched. CDR3 in DNA: TGTGCCAGCAGTTTTGGGACAGGGCGGGACCCCACTAATGAAAAACTGTTTTTT. Its protein is CASSFGTGRDPTNEKLFF.

This chain joins TRBV6-5 and TRBJ2-2, with a possible D match to TRBD2 (5 bases). The ends were cut back, 9 bases at V and 7 bases at J, with 6 bases in the middle. CDR3 length: 10 amino acids. Germline CDR1 and CDR2: MNHEY and SVGAGI. DNA for the CDR3: TGTGCCAGTGGGAGCGGGGAGCTGTTTTTT. Encoded protein: CASGSGELFF.

This clone appeared once. The chain recombines TRBV30 with TRBJ2-1; the match to TRBD2 covers 8 bases. V lost 5 bases, J lost 5 bases, and 11 bases stayed unmatched. The length of the CDR3 is 15 residues. In germline, CDR1 is GTSNPN, CDR2 SVGIG (reference sequence). The CDR3 protein is CAWSIPLAGHNEQFF. CDR3 bases: TGTGCCTGGTCGATCCCTTTAGCGGGACACAATGAGCAGTTCTTC.

V gene TRBV6-5 combines with J gene TRBJ1-3; 7 bases map to TRBD1. V lost 2 bases and J lost 2; bases outside the gene matches: 3. Germline V gives CDR1 MNHEY, CDR2 SVGAGI. The CDR3 spans 15 residues. The CDR3 nucleotides read TGTGCCAGCAGTTACGCAGGGACAGCTGGAAACACCATATATTTT. Translated: CASSYAGTAGNTIYF.

The V and J genes are TRBV5-6 and TRBJ2-7; D call uncertain. V lost 4 bases and J lost 0, with 11 bases in between. The germline CDR1 and CDR2 sequences are SGHDT and YYEEEE. The CDR3 is 14 amino acids. CDR3 DNA: TGTGCCAGCAGCAGTGGGCCCGACTCCTACGAGCAGTACTTC. Amino acids: CASSSGPDSYEQYF.

The genes are TRBV7-2 and TRBJ1-2; D ambiguous. Germline-derived CDR1 and CDR2 are SGHTA and FQGNSA. V was trimmed by 2 bases and J by 1 base, leaving 14 bases between them. The CDR3 consists of 16 residues. CDR3 DNA: TGTGCCAGCAGCTTATACATGAACAGAGTTAACTATGGCTACACCTTC. Protein: CASSLYMNRVNYGYTF. Based on the CDR3 plus reference TRBV7-2 and TRBJ1-2, the full variable domain is GAGVSQSPSNKVTEKGKDVELRCDPISGHTALYWYRQSLGQGLEFLIYFQGNSAPDKSGLPSDRFSAERTGGSVSTLTIQRTQQEDSAVYLCASSLYMNRVNYGYTFGSGTRLTVV.

The chain has TRBV7-2 and TRBJ2-2; TRBD2 matches 13 bases. Germline V CDR1 and CDR2: SGHTA, FQGNSA. CDR3 size: 18 residues. The V and J ends lost 5 bases and 4 bases, in that order; junction bases with no gene match: 10. CDR3 sequence (DNA): TGTGCCAGCAGCAGGAGGACTAGCGGGAGAGGCGGCACCGGGGAGCTGTTTTTT. Protein product: CASSRRTSGRGGTGELFF.

The chain uses TRBV28 and TRBJ2-7; 10 bases are a match to TRBD1. Germline CDR1 is MDHEN and CDR2 is SYDVKM. This CDR3 is 15 amino acids long. V lost 5 bases to trimming and J lost 1 base; unmatched junction nucleotides: 5. Here the CDR3 reads CASSRQGAGSYEQYF. The DNA of the CDR3 is TGTGCCAGCAGTCGACAGGGGGCTGGGTCCTACGAGCAGTACTTC.

The chain links TRBV30 to TRBJ2-5; D is perhaps TRBD2 (6 bases). The CDR3 spans 12 residues. Germline CDR1 reads GTSNPN; CDR2 reads SVGIG (reference sequence). V shed 6 bases and J shed 6 bases, with 14 bases lying between them. As DNA, the CDR3 is TGTGCCTGCAGTTGGGCGGGGAAGACCCAGTACTTC. This codes for CACSWAGKTQYF. The full variable domain, completed using reference TRBV30 and TRBJ2-5, is SQTIHQWPATLVQPVGSPLSLECTVEGTSNPNLYWYRQAAGRGLQLLFYSVGIGQISSEVPQNLSASRPQDRQFILSSKKLLLSDSGFYLCACSWAGKTQYFGPGTRLLVL.

This chain connects TRBV10-3 to TRBJ1-5, with D tentatively TRBD1 (5 bases). The CDR3 is 17 amino acids. CDR1 is ENHRY and CDR2 is SYGVKD in the germline V gene. V lost 0 bases and J lost 2, with 14 bases in between. The DNA of the CDR3 is TGTGCCATCAGTGAGTCGGGTCTATGGGGCGGCAATCAGCCCCAGCATTTT. It is translated as CAISESGLWGGNQPQHF.

The chain uses TRBV9 and TRBJ2-1, with TRBD2 matching over 7 bases. J gave up 7 bases and V 0 bases, and 10 bases lay outside the gene matches. The CDR3 runs to 16 residues. The germline CDR1 and CDR2 sequences are SGDLS and YYNGEE. CDR3 loop: CASSVEALAGNNEQFF. Written as DNA, the CDR3 is TGTGCCAGCAGCGTAGAGGCGTTAGCGGGTAATAATGAGCAGTTCTTC.

This chain links TRBV5-1 with TRBJ2-2; the match to TRBD1 covers 10 bases. The CDR3 sequence is 16 residues long. Germline V gene sequence: CDR1 SGHRS, CDR2 YFSETQ. J lost 3 bases, V lost 4 bases, and 6 bases had no gene match. CDR3 protein: CASSGAGQGYTGELFF. As DNA, the CDR3 is TGCGCCAGCAGCGGGGCGGGACAGGGGTACACCGGGGAGCTGTTTTTT.

This clone showed up just a few times. The rearrangement uses TRBV4-3 and TRBJ2-7; 12 nucleotides line up with TRBD2. Germline V gene data show CDR1 as LGHNA and CDR2 as YSLEER. J gave up 7 bases and V 0 bases, and 13 bases lay outside the gene matches. There are 18 residues in the CDR3. The CDR3 is CASSQDGGLAGGPGEQYF. CDR3 bases: TGCGCCAGCAGCCAAGATGGTGGGCTAGCGGGAGGGCCGGGGGAGCAGTACTTC.

The chain is built from TRBV2 and TRBJ1-2; D is undetermined. The V gene's germline CDR1 is SNHLY and CDR2 FYNNEI. V was clipped by 6 bases and J by 0 bases, with 14 bases between them. CDR3 size: 15 residues. The CDR3, as DNA: TGTGCCAGCAGGGAAAGAGGGCCCGCTAACTATGGCTACACCTTC. It codes for CASRERGPANYGYTF.

The rearrangement joins TRBV5-6 to TRBJ2-7, with a tentative D call TRBD1 (5 bases). This CDR3 region has 13 residues. The V gene lost 1 base and the J gene lost 2 bases, with 7 bases spanning the gap. CDR1 is SGHDT and CDR2 is YYEEEE in the germline V gene. The CDR3, as DNA: TGTGCCAGCAGCTTGCAGGGTCCCTACGAGCAGTACTTC. Protein product: CASSLQGPYEQYF.

The chain employs TRBV7-3 and TRBJ1-1; maybe TRBD1 (5 bases). From germline, CDR1 is SGHTA and CDR2 FQGTGA. There are 13 residues in the CDR3. Trimming took off 2 bases at V and 5 bases at J, with 9 bases between the two ends. This CDR3 reads CASSLRRGTEAFF. CDR3 DNA: TGTGCCAGCAGCTTACGCCGGGGGACTGAAGCTTTCTTT.

This chain uses TRBV5-4 with TRBJ1-2, with D possibly matching TRBD1 (5 bases). The germline V and J ends were trimmed by 0 bases and 4 bases, with 16 bases remaining between them. In germline, CDR1 is SGHNT, CDR2 YYREEE (reference sequence). This CDR3 region has 16 residues. CDR3 region: CASSLAGGGRGYGYTF. CDR3 sequence (DNA): TGTGCCAGCAGCTTGGCCGGGGGTGGACGTGGCTATGGCTACACCTTC.

The gene calls are TRBV7-9 and TRBJ2-3; D may be TRBD2 (5 bases). Trimming stripped 0 bases from V and 6 bases from J, with 7 bases between. The CDR3 is 13 amino acids. The V gene's germline CDR1 is SEHNR and CDR2 FQNEAQ (reference sequence). The CDR3 reads CASSLAPGDTQYF. The CDR3 region has the DNA TGTGCCAGCAGCTTAGCCCCGGGGGATACGCAGTATTTT.

The chain is built from TRBV30 and TRBJ1-6, with TRBD1 matching 7 bases. Germline V gene sequence: CDR1 GTSNPN, CDR2 SVGIG (reference sequence). The CDR3 length is 14 residues. After removal of 7 bases from V and 8 bases from J, the junction contained 11 bases not matched to a gene. Written as DNA, the CDR3 is TGTGCCTCCGCACCCAGGGGGAACGATTCACCCCTCCACTTT. Residues: CASAPRGNDSPLHF. Looking up the rest from reference TRBV30 and TRBJ1-6 gives the full variable domain: SQTIHQWPATLVQPVGSPLSLECTVEGTSNPNLYWYRQAAGRGLQLLFYSVGIGQISSEVPQNLSASRPQDRQFILSSKKLLLSDSGFYLCASAPRGNDSPLHFGNGTRLTVT.

The chain links TRBV5-1 to TRBJ2-7; tentatively, D is TRBD2 (6 bases). This CDR3 spans 13 amino acids. Germline CDR1 is SGHRS and CDR2 is YFSETQ. Trimming took 3 bases from V and 0 from J, leaving 7 bases between them. CDR3 coding DNA: TGCGCCAGCAGCTACGGGAGCTCCTACGAGCAGTACTTC. Protein sequence: CASSYGSSYEQYF.